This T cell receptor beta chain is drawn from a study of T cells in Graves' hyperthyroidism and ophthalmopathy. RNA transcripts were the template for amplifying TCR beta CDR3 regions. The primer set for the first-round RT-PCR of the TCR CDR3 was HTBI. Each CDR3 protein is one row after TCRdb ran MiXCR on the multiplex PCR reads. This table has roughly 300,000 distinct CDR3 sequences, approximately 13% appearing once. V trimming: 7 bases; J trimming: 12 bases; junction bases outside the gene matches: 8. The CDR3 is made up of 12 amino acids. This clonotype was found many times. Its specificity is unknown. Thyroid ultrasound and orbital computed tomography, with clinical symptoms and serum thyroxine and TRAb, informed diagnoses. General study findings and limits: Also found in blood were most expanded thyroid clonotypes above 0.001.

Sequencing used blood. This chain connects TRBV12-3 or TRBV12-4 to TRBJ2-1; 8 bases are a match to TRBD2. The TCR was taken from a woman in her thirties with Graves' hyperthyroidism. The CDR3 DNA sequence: TGTGCCAGCAAGGCGGTCGGGGGGGGGCAGTTCTTC. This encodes CASKAVGGGQFF.